This TCR beta chain came from a study of vaccination effects on CD4 cells after COVID-19. Overall study findings and caveats: Nearly all vaccine-induced clones in healthy recipients recognized only SARS-CoV-2. The authors studied few convalescent patients and collected no early post-infection timepoints.

Notes on this clone: Its matching antigen is unknown.

Antigen-specific CD4+ T cells were first expanded with viral peptide pools by the ViraFEST assay and only then sequenced. Researchers isolated CD4+ T cells once less than 13 days of culture had elapsed. Vaccine recipients lacked prior SARS-CoV-2 infection and had negative nucleocapsid antibodies. It was with roughly 10 IU/ml IL-2 and 10 ug/ml peptides that 1.5 million to 2 million PBMC per well were cultured. Cultures had half their medium replaced with IL-2 medium on days 3 and 7. Produced via immunoSEQ multiplex PCR; TCRdb's table is partial and in-frame only. The table shows some 60,000 clones, with 65% to 85% occurring only once. There are 15 residues in the CDR3. Trimming pared 0 bases from V and 1 base from J, leaving 10 bases between. Germline assignment: CDR1 SGHRS and CDR2 YFSETQ.

Material: CD4+ T cells from PBMCs cultured with HCoV-NL63 spike peptides, obtained before COVID-19 vaccination. The clonotype comes from a human donor who received a COVID-19 vaccine. The J gene is TRBJ1-2, the V gene TRBV5-1; D not certain. CDR3 protein: CASSLEGKLNYGYTF. In DNA, the CDR3 is TGCGCCAGCAGCTTGGAGGGTAAACTTAACTATGGCTACACCTTC.